The 32 T cell receptor beta chains below all came from one sample that was sequenced in a study of T cell repertoires in cytomegalovirus infection. One entry per CDR3 protein, called by TCRdb with MiXCR from the reads. The table records hundreds of thousands of distinct CDR3 sequences, approximately 32% of them present only once. These receptors have no identified antigens. The material was cultured PBMCs, obtained from culture after CMV antigen stimulation. The receptors originated from a human donor in good health (CMV status not recorded). Some clones in this sample may be carry-over from other donors' samples.

This clonotype was found a few times. The rearrangement links TRBV9 to TRBJ1-4, with a possible D match to TRBD1 (6 bases). The CDR3 is 16 amino acids. The V gene's germline CDR1 is SGDLS and CDR2 YYNGEE. Between the trimmed V and J ends, which lost 4 bases and 2 bases, there was a span of 15 bases. The CDR3 loop is CASSPSWGGTNEKLFF. The CDR3 DNA sequence: TGTGCCAGCAGCCCCTCATGGGGGGGCACTAATGAAAAACTGTTTTTT.

This clonotype was seen a handful of times. The CDR3 loop is CATSVWGGRVETQYF. CDR3 nucleotide sequence: TGTGCCACCAGCGTATGGGGGGGGAGAGTGGAGACCCAGTACTTC. This rearrangement joins TRBV15 to TRBJ2-5; 7 nucleotides agree with TRBD2. Per germline, CDR1 LNHNV and CDR2 YYDKDF (reference sequence). The J segment lost 5 bases and the V segment lost 5 bases, leaving 11 bases of the junction unmatched. The CDR3 extends over 15 amino acids.

V and J are TRBV6-6 and TRBJ2-7; D is undetermined. CDR3 length equals 13 residues. Germline CDR1 and CDR2: MNHNY and SVGAGI (reference sequence). Trimming cost V 2 bases and J 0 bases, with 5 bases left between them. Here the CDR3 reads CASSYDNSYEQYF. For the CDR3, the DNA is TGTGCCAGCAGTTACGACAACTCCTACGAGCAGTACTTC.

The chain is built from TRBV25-1 and TRBJ1-5; D is perhaps TRBD1 (6 bases). This CDR3 comprises 13 residues. CDR1 and CDR2 from the germline V gene are MGHDK and SYGVNS. The ends were cut back, 8 bases at V and 0 bases at J, with 8 bases in the middle. CDR3 nucleotides: TGTGCCAGCGGAGGGGGTAGCAATCAGCCCCAGCATTTT. This sequence encodes CASGGGSNQPQHF.

This clonotype was seen repeatedly, ten times or more. CDR3 in DNA: TGTGCCAGCAGATGGACAGGGGACGAAAAACTGTTTTTT. Translating it yields CASRWTGDEKLFF. The genes are TRBV12-3 or TRBV12-4 and TRBJ1-4; TRBD1 matches 9 bases. Trimming removed 6 bases from V and 8 bases from J; junction bases left unmatched: 4. CDR3 size: 13 residues.

This clonotype was seen once. The chain's CDR3 is CATSRPSGTNTGELFF. CDR3 coding DNA: TGTGCCACCAGCAGACCAAGCGGGACGAACACCGGGGAGCTGTTTTTT. The chain is built from TRBV15 and TRBJ2-2, with 7 bases that match TRBD2. V lost 2 bases, J lost 0 bases, and 3 bases stayed unmatched. CDR1 is LNHNV, CDR2 YYDKDF, per germline (reference sequence). The CDR3 contains 16 residues. Combining the CDR3 with reference TRBV15 and TRBJ2-2 gives the whole variable domain DAMVIQNPRYQVTQFGKPVTLSCSQTLNHNVMYWYQQKSSQAPKLLFHYYDKDFNNEADTPDNFQSRRPNTSFCFLDIRSPGLGDTAMYLCATSRPSGTNTGELFFGEGSRLTVL.

This clonotype was seen just once. The chain links TRBV5-1 to TRBJ2-7; the match to TRBD2 covers 12 bases. Germline assignment: CDR1 SGHRS and CDR2 YFSETQ. Trimming at V came to 4 bases and at J to 2 bases, leaving 4 bases not matched to a gene. The CDR3 covers 15 residues. The CDR3 coding sequence is TGCGCCAGCAGCCCCTGGACTAGCGGGGCCTACGAGCAGTACTTC. It translates to CASSPWTSGAYEQYF. Filled out from reference TRBV5-1 and TRBJ2-7, the complete variable domain reads KAGVTQTPRYLIKTRGQQVTLSCSPISGHRSVSWYQQTPGQGLQFLFEYFSETQRNKGNFPGRFSGRQFSNSRSEMNVSTLELGDSALYLCASSPWTSGAYEQYFGPGTRLTVT.

The genes are TRBV27 and TRBJ2-6, with 10 bases matching TRBD1. Trimming took 5 bases from V and 0 from J; bases not matched to a gene: 4. The CDR3 covers 17 residues. Germline V gene lookup returns CDR1 MNHEY and CDR2 SMNVEV (reference sequence). For the CDR3, the DNA is TGTGCCAGCAGTATCCGGGACAGGGGCTCTGGGGCCAACGTCCTGACTTTC. Its protein is CASSIRDRGSGANVLTF.

CDR3 bases: TGTGCCAGCAGCTTAGTCAGGGAGTCTGAGCAGTACTTC. It is translated as CASSLVRESEQYF. This chain joins TRBV7-8 and TRBJ2-7; perhaps D is TRBD1 or TRBD2 (5 bases each). Germline V lookup: CDR1 SGHVS, CDR2 FQNEAQ. The germline V and J ends were trimmed by 1 base and 7 bases, with 11 bases remaining between them. CDR3 length equals 13 residues.

This clonotype turned up a few times. The rearrangement links TRBV4-2 to TRBJ1-1; 8 nucleotides agree with TRBD1. Per germline, CDR1 LGHNA and CDR2 YNFKEQ. Trimming removed 1 base from V and 7 bases from J; junction bases left unmatched: 5. The length of the CDR3 is 14 residues. In DNA, the CDR3 is TGTGCCAGCAGCCAAGGACAGGGGATCAATGAAGCTTTCTTT. This encodes CASSQGQGINEAFF.

This clonotype was recorded a few times. J is TRBJ1-2 and V is TRBV7-9; TRBD1 is a possible D gene (5 bases). CDR1 and CDR2 (germline): SEHNR, FQNEAQ (reference sequence). The CDR3 covers 14 residues. Trimming removed 3 bases at V and 8 bases at J, with 16 bases between. This chain's CDR3 is CASSFGGGSLGYTF. CDR3 nucleotides: TGTGCCAGCAGCTTTGGTGGGGGTTCGTTGGGCTACACCTTC.

This clonotype was counted a few times. The chain recombines TRBV19 with TRBJ1-5; D may be TRBD1 (5 bases). Per germline, CDR1 LNHDA and CDR2 SQIVND (reference sequence). V lost 6 bases to trimming and J lost 6 bases, with 15 bases between them. The CDR3 is made up of 14 amino acids. CDR3 bases: TGTGCCAGTAGATACCAGGGTGAACGTCAGCCCCAGCATTTT. Its protein is CASRYQGERQPQHF.

This clonotype was seen a handful of times. The chain has TRBV4-2 and TRBJ2-1; D uncertain. Trimming cost V 6 bases and J 4 bases, with 10 bases left between them. The CDR3 is made up of 13 amino acids. Germline V gene lookup returns CDR1 LGHNA and CDR2 YNFKEQ. The CDR3 DNA follows: TGTGCCAGCAGGGATCCCGGGTACAATGAGCAGTTCTTC. Amino acids: CASRDPGYNEQFF.

This clonotype was found many times. V is TRBV5-5 and J is TRBJ2-1; 7 nucleotides line up with TRBD2. There are 14 residues in the CDR3. CDR1 and CDR2 (germline): SGHKS, YYEKEE (reference sequence). The V and J ends lost 2 bases and 5 bases, in that order; junction bases with no gene match: 4. CDR3 residues: CASSFGGGNNEQFF. In nucleotides, the CDR3 is TGTGCCAGCAGCTTCGGGGGAGGGAACAATGAGCAGTTCTTC.

The rearrangement links TRBV7-9 to TRBJ1-6, with a weak D call TRBD1 (6 bases). CDR3 length: 14 amino acids. Germline values: CDR1 SEHNR, CDR2 FQNEAQ (reference sequence). Deletions cut 2 bases from V and 10 bases from J, with 12 bases between. The CDR3 reads CASSLPGERSPLHF. In DNA form, the CDR3 reads TGTGCCAGCAGCTTACCAGGGGAAAGATCACCCCTCCACTTT.

This clonotype has more than one count but fewer than ten. V and J are TRBV2 and TRBJ1-6; 11 bases match TRBD1. This CDR3 contains 14 residues. V shed 6 bases and J 10 bases; nucleotides not matched to a gene: 5. Germline CDR1 and CDR2: SNHLY and FYNNEI. In nucleotides, the CDR3 is TGTGCCAGCAGGGCCGGGACAGGGGGATCACCCCTCCACTTT. Amino acids: CASRAGTGGSPLHF. Together with reference TRBV2 and TRBJ1-6, the CDR3 gives the full variable domain: EPEVTQTPSHQVTQMGQEVILRCVPISNHLYFYWYRQILGQKVEFLVSFYNNEISEKSEIFDDQFSVERPDGSNFTLKIRSTKLEDSAMYFCASRAGTGGSPLHFGNGTRLTVT.

The chain couples TRBV18 to TRBJ1-6, with no clear D. Deletions cut 1 base from V and 15 bases from J, with 19 bases between. The CDR3 is 15 residues long. CDR1 is KGHSH, CDR2 LQKENI, per germline. CDR3 protein: CASSPREALSEGLHF. CDR3 DNA sequence: TGTGCCAGCTCACCACGAGAGGCATTAAGCGAGGGCCTCCACTTT. Full variable domain (missing parts from reference TRBV18 and TRBJ1-6): NAGVMQNPRHLVRRRGQEARLRCSPMKGHSHVYWYRQLPEEGLKFMVYLQKENIIDESGMPKERFSAEFPKEGPSILRIQQVVRGDSAAYFCASSPREALSEGLHFGNGTRLTVT.

This chain uses TRBV28 with TRBJ2-2; TRBD2 matches 7 bases. The CDR3 extends over 15 amino acids. Germline-derived CDR1 and CDR2 are MDHEN and SYDVKM. The V gene end was trimmed by 9 bases and the J gene end by 1 base; junction bases not matched to a gene: 8. The DNA for the CDR3 is TGTGCCAGTTGGTCGGCGGGAGAGAACACCGGGGAGCTGTTTTTT. It codes for CASWSAGENTGELFF.

This clonotype was detected only a few times. In DNA form, the CDR3 reads TGTGCCAGCAGCCCGTATGGACGGGGGCTAGGGACTGAAGCTTTCTTT. Protein sequence: CASSPYGRGLGTEAFF. V and J are TRBV7-2 and TRBJ1-1, with D possibly matching TRBD1 (6 bases). The CDR3 sequence is 16 residues long. The germline V gene encodes CDR1 SGHTA and CDR2 FQGNSA. The V end was cut by 5 bases, the J end by 5 bases, with 21 bases between.

This rearrangement joins TRBV28 to TRBJ1-2; D may be TRBD1 (6 bases). This CDR3 has 10 amino acids. The germline gives CDR1 MDHEN, CDR2 SYDVKM. Trimming cost V 8 bases and J 8 bases, with 9 bases left between them. DNA for the CDR3: TGTGCCAGCGAGGGGGGGGGCTACACCTTC. Translation: CASEGGGYTF.

The V call is TRBV18, the J call TRBJ1-5; no clear D. The V and J ends lost 6 bases and 0 bases respectively, with 9 bases between them. The CDR3 is 14 amino acids. Germline V gives CDR1 KGHSH, CDR2 LQKENI. The CDR3 loop reads CASSAADSNQPQHF. DNA of the CDR3: TGTGCCAGCTCTGCCGCGGATAGCAATCAGCCCCAGCATTTT.

The sample holds a few counts of this clonotype. The chain has TRBV6-2 or TRBV6-3 and TRBJ2-1; TRBD2 is a possible D gene (6 bases). Germline V gene sequence: CDR1 MNHEY, CDR2 SVGEGT. The CDR3 runs to 15 residues. The germline V and J ends were trimmed by 5 bases and 3 bases, with 14 bases remaining between them. The CDR3 bases are TGTGCCAGCAGTGAACCAGGACTACACTACAATGAGCAGTTCTTC. Amino acids: CASSEPGLHYNEQFF.

A remark on this clonotype: An end of the junction does not agree with germline; a read error may underlie this. CDR3: CAWSGRPGGGPDPAGF. CDR3 DNA: TGTGCCTGGAGTGGTCGGCCGGGTGGAGGGCCGGATCCGGCGGGCTTC. V and J are TRBV30 and TRBJ2-7; D is possibly TRBD2 (6 bases). The CDR3 totals 16 residues. Germline assignment: CDR1 GTSNPN and CDR2 SVGIG (reference sequence).

This clonotype was recorded a few times. The J gene is TRBJ1-1, the V gene TRBV28; 7 bases align to TRBD1. The V segment lost 4 bases and the J segment 11 bases; nucleotides outside the gene matches: 10. This CDR3 has 13 residues. CDR1 is MDHEN and CDR2 is SYDVKM in the germline V gene. CDR3 sequence (DNA): TGTGCCAGCAGTTCCGACAGGGCTCTAGGGGCTTTCTTT. It specifies CASSSDRALGAFF.

The genes are TRBV12-5 and TRBJ2-7, with 7 bases aligning to TRBD1. There are 17 residues in the CDR3. Trimming at V came to 5 bases and at J to 3 bases, leaving 16 bases not matched to a gene. Per germline, CDR1 LGHNT and CDR2 FRNRAP. The CDR3 DNA is TGTGCTAGTGGTAAAGGACAGGTCCTTGGAGCCCTCTACGAGCAGTACTTC. This encodes CASGKGQVLGALYEQYF.

The rearrangement joins TRBV5-6 to TRBJ1-4; D call uncertain. Trimming left V 4 bases short and J 2 bases short, with 21 bases between. Germline CDR1 and CDR2: SGHDT and YYEEEE. The CDR3 covers 18 residues. DNA of the CDR3: TGTGCCAGCAGCCTGGCCCCGGTACACCAAGACACTAATGAAAAACTGTTTTTT. Its translation: CASSLAPVHQDTNEKLFF.

The genes are TRBV6-2 or TRBV6-3 and TRBJ1-1; 7 nucleotides match TRBD1. This CDR3 is built from 16 residues. CDR1 and CDR2 (germline): MNHEY, SVGEGT. The ends lost 0 bases at V and 0 bases at J; junction bases unmatched: 4. The CDR3 DNA reads as TGTGCCAGCAGTTACTCGACAGGGACCCTGAACACTGAAGCTTTCTTT. It is translated as CASSYSTGTLNTEAFF.

The genes are TRBV7-3 and TRBJ2-1, with unresolved D. Trimming left V 2 bases short and J 5 bases short, with 10 bases between. CDR3 length: 14 amino acids. The germline V gene has CDR1 SGHTA and CDR2 FQGTGA. The CDR3 protein is CASSLAGENNEQFF. CDR3 nucleotide sequence: TGTGCCAGCAGCTTAGCAGGAGAAAACAATGAGCAGTTCTTC.

The chain couples TRBV27 to TRBJ2-1, with TRBD2 matching over 10 bases. The trim removed 5 bases at V and 5 bases at J, leaving 9 bases unmatched. The CDR3 covers 16 residues. Germline CDR1 MNHEY, CDR2 SMNVEV (reference sequence). CDR3 in amino acids: CASSPLLAGVDNEQFF. CDR3 bases: TGTGCCAGCAGTCCCCTTCTAGCGGGAGTTGACAATGAGCAGTTCTTC.

This clonotype has more than one count but fewer than ten. V usage is TRBV12-3 or TRBV12-4 and J usage is TRBJ1-2, with D uncertain. CDR3 size: 13 residues. The V gene lost 5 bases and the J gene lost 4 bases, with 11 bases spanning the gap. This chain's CDR3 is CASSRAGFYGYTF. The CDR3 DNA reads TGTGCCAGCAGTCGTGCCGGGTTCTATGGCTACACCTTC.

V gene TRBV28 combines with J gene TRBJ1-2; 11 nucleotides agree with TRBD1. The junction had 10 bases not matched to a gene; V was cut back by 6 bases and J by 4 bases. CDR3 length: 16 amino acids. Germline CDR1 is MDHEN and CDR2 is SYDVKM. The DNA of the CDR3 is TGTGCCAGCAGCCCAACCGGACAGGGGGCAATCTATGGCTACACCTTC. It specifies CASSPTGQGAIYGYTF.

This clonotype occurred a few times. The chain joins TRBV28 to TRBJ2-3; 13 nucleotides line up with TRBD2. This CDR3 is built from 16 residues. Germline-derived CDR1 and CDR2 are MDHEN and SYDVKM. The junction had 8 bases not matched to a gene; V was cut back by 5 bases and J by 6 bases. CDR3 in DNA: TGTGCCAGCAGTCCAAGGGGACTAGCGGGGTTGGATACGCAGTATTTT. It is translated as CASSPRGLAGLDTQYF.